The rows below give T cell receptor beta chains drawn from one sample of a study of blood T cell repertoires in COVID-19. Some clones are missing from TCRdb's copy, which holds only in-frame ones; the method was immunoSEQ multiplex PCR. The profile shows approximately 170,000 clones, around four fifths of them singletons. The sample taken for sequencing was PBMCs or T cells enriched from blood (not recorded which). These receptors came from a woman in her 50s who had recovered from COVID-19. Both conserved end residues are part of each CDR3. The order of the fields is J gene, V gene, clone size, D gene, CDR3 DNA, CDR3 protein. D genes are given only for firm matches. Clone size is shown for a subset of rows, as once, few, many or a class of expanded clone.

TRBJ1-2 TRBV2 - TRBD1 TGTGCCAGCAAGTTCCGGGACAGAGCCTATGGCTACACCTTC CASKFRDRAYGYTF
TRBJ1-2 TRBV4-1 once - TGCGCCAGCAGCCGTTTTTACCAGGGGCCCGCGACTGGCTACACCTTC CASSRFYQGPATGYTF
TRBJ1-4 TRBV7-9 - TRBD1 TGTGCCAGCAGCTCCGTGGACAGGGACGGAAAACTGTTTTTT CASSSVDRDGKLFF
TRBJ2-1 TRBV7-3 - - TGTGCCAGCAGTTGGGGGGGGCCCCACAATGAGCAGTTCTTC CASSWGGPHNEQFF
TRBJ1-6 TRBV28 - - TGTGCCACCGTCACCGGAGCAAGTGGTTCACCCCTCCACTTT CATVTGASGSPLHF
TRBJ1-3 TRBV7-3 once - TGTGCCAGCAGTTCCAGCGGTACTGGAAACACCATATATTTT CASSSSGTGNTIYF
TRBJ1-4 TRBV18 - TRBD1 TGTGCCAGCTCAGGACAGGGGGCGCGAGGAAGGGAAAAACTGTTTTTT CASSGQGARGREKLFF
TRBJ1-5 TRBV2 once TRBD1 TGTGCCAGCAGCAAGACAGGGAATCAGCCCCAGCATTTT CASSKTGNQPQHF
TRBJ1-3 TRBV12-5 once - TGTGCTAGTGGTTTGGGTGACAGGCGGGACACCATATATTTT CASGLGDRRDTIYF
TRBJ1-1 TRBV30 - - TGTGCCTGGAGTGAAGGGGGACTAAGAGGGGCTTTCTTT CAWSEGGLRGAFF
TRBJ2-3 TRBV14 - - TGTGCCAGCAGCCAAAGCACTCCTCTCGGGGGCACAGATACGCAGTATTTT CASSQSTPLGGTDTQYF
TRBJ1-2 TRBV7-2 - - TGTGCCAGCAGCTTAGATACCCGGGGTGGCTACACCTTC CASSLDTRGGYTF
TRBJ2-2 TRBV27 once TRBD1 TGTGCCAGCAGTACAAGACAGGGTATGACCGGGGAGCTGTTTTTT CASSTRQGMTGELFF
TRBJ1-2 TRBV12-3/TRBV12-4 - - TGTGCCAGCAGGCTTGGCACAGGGAATGGCTACACCTTC CASRLGTGNGYTF
TRBJ1-3 TRBV30 - - TGTGCCTGCTCAAGTGCGGACTCTGGAAACACCATATATTTT CACSSADSGNTIYF
TRBJ1-2 TRBV6-4 once - TGTGCCAGCAGTGAGTTCCGTGACCGGGGAACTAACTATGGCTACACCTTC CASSEFRDRGTNYGYTF
TRBJ1-2 TRBV5-1 - TRBD1 TGCGCCAGCAGCTTGTTCGACAGGGGGGGTAGCTATGGCTACACCTTC CASSLFDRGGSYGYTF
TRBJ1-2 TRBV7-2 few TRBD1 TGTGCCAGCACCCCCCCGGGGACAGGGAGGAGTGGCTACACCTTC CASTPPGTGRSGYTF
TRBJ1-1 TRBV7-9 - - TGTGCCAGCAGCTTGAGTACCTCCTTTGAAGCTTTCTTT CASSLSTSFEAFF
TRBJ1-3 TRBV28 - TRBD1 TGTGCCAGCAGTTCGGGACAGGGGCCCAGCTCTGGAAACACCATATATTTT CASSSGQGPSSGNTIYF
TRBJ1-3 TRBV11-2 - TRBD1 TGTGCCAGCAGCCCGGGGACAGACTCTGGAAACACCATATATTTT CASSPGTDSGNTIYF
TRBJ1-2 TRBV7-2 - - TGTGCCAGCAGCTTAGATCCAGGGCGCTATGGCTACACCTTC CASSLDPGRYGYTF
TRBJ1-2 TRBV29-1 - TRBD1 TGCAGCGTTGAAAGGTACAGGGGTTCGAGTGGCTACACCTTC CSVERYRGSSGYTF
TRBJ1-2 TRBV12-3/TRBV12-4 once - TGTGCCAGCAGAAACAGGGCCCCGGGCTACACCTTC CASRNRAPGYTF
TRBJ1-1 TRBV3-1/TRBV3-2 - - TGTGCCAGCAGCCAAACAGTTTTGAACACTGAAGCTTTCTTT CASSQTVLNTEAFF
TRBJ2-2 TRBV24-1 - - TGTGCCACCAGGATACAGGGTGGCACGTCCGGGGAGCTGTTTTTT CATRIQGGTSGELFF
TRBJ1-6 TRBV19 - - TGTGCCAGTAGTATAGCGAGTTCTAATTCACCCCTCCACTTT CASSIASSNSPLHF